This TCR beta chain was recovered during a study of shared clonotypes between healthy human individuals. Study-wide results and caveats: Across subsets, estimated richness was generally greater for naive than for memory populations. Only a few donors were included, so the genetic and exposure-history diversity represented was limited.

A deep-level run was used for the assay. Clones were sequenced by immunoSEQ multiplex PCR, and TCRdb holds only the in-frame ones, with some missing. Of about 1.4 million clones in the sample, around 97% were seen once. A remark on this clone: Antigen unknown.

The V and J ends lost 0 bases and 2 bases respectively, with 12 bases between them. The CDR3 totals 15 residues. The V gene's germline CDR1 is SGHRS and CDR2 YFSETQ. This clonotype originated in a man younger than 45 in good health. V gene TRBV5-1 combines with J gene TRBJ2-7; D is possibly TRBD1 (6 bases). Sequenced sample: naive CD4+ T cells sorted from blood. The subset: CD45RA+ positively selected. The CDR3 DNA follows: TGCGCCAGCAGCTTGGCCGGACAGACCCCCTACGAGCAGTACTTC. The encoded protein is CASSLAGQTPYEQYF.